These 8 T cell receptor beta chains were sequenced from one sample in a study of cytotoxic CD8 clonotypes in ibrutinib-treated CLL. The data were produced by immunoSEQ multiplex PCR, yet TCRdb's version contains in-frame clones alone and is incomplete. The table shows about 92,000 clones, with 77% occurring only once. The material was PBMCs, obtained after 24 months of ibrutinib treatment. The receptors were gathered from a human donor with chronic lymphocytic leukemia.

The gene calls are TRBV4-1 and TRBJ1-1, with 12 bases fitting TRBD1. V lost 2 bases, J lost 5 bases, and 9 bases stayed unmatched. The CDR3 has 17 residues. Germline lookup yields CDR1 MGHRA and CDR2 YSYEKL. The CDR3, as DNA: TGCGCCAGCAGCCAACTCTTGAGGGGACAGGGGGCGACTGAAGCTTTCTTT. Amino acids: CASSQLLRGQGATEAFF.

This clone turned up a few times. V and J are TRBV2 and TRBJ1-2; D not resolved. The V and J ends lost 2 bases and 2 bases respectively, with 6 bases between them. CDR3 length: 13 residues. In germline, CDR1 is SNHLY, CDR2 FYNNEI. The CDR3 DNA follows: TGTGCCAGCAGTGAAAATTTGAACTATGGCTACACCTTC. Its translation is CASSENLNYGYTF.

The rearrangement links TRBV7-9 to TRBJ1-4, with D tentatively TRBD1 (6 bases). Germline lookup yields CDR1 SEHNR and CDR2 FQNEAQ (reference sequence). The V and J ends lost 2 bases and 15 bases respectively, with 19 bases between them. CDR3 length equals 14 residues. The CDR3 region is CASSLFGRGDSLFF. The CDR3 DNA is TGTGCCAGCAGCTTATTTGGGAGGGGGGACTCCTTGTTTTTT.

The V and J genes are TRBV5-1 and TRBJ2-2; D is possibly TRBD1 (6 bases). The V and J ends lost 0 bases and 8 bases respectively, with 11 bases between them. The germline gives CDR1 SGHRS, CDR2 YFSETQ. This CDR3 is 14 amino acids long. CDR3 coding DNA: TGCGCCAGCAGCTTGGATAGGGGGAGAGGGGAGCTGTTTTTT. It codes for CASSLDRGRGELFF.

This clone was counted a single time. The genes are TRBV14 and TRBJ2-7; D possibly matches TRBD1 or TRBD2 (5 bases each). The germline V gene has CDR1 SGHDN and CDR2 FVKESK. Trimming took 3 bases from V and 0 from J, leaving 18 bases between them. The CDR3 covers 17 residues. The CDR3 bases are TGTGCCAGCAGCCACCAACACCCGGGACGAAGCTCCTACGAGCAGTACTTC. Translation: CASSHQHPGRSSYEQYF.

This chain uses TRBV7-2 with TRBJ2-7; D gene uncertain. The germline gives CDR1 SGHTA, CDR2 FQGNSA. The CDR3 has 14 residues. V dropped 5 bases and J dropped 7 bases, with 18 bases sitting between them. The CDR3 loop reads CASSPAPGLREQYF. In nucleotides, the CDR3 is TGTGCCAGCAGCCCCGCCCCCGGTCTACGGGAGCAGTACTTC.

There are a few counts of this clone. CDR3 protein: CASSPQRGQPQHF. The CDR3 nucleotides read TGTGCCAGCAGTCCCCAACGGGGTCAGCCCCAGCATTTT. The chain couples TRBV27 to TRBJ1-5, with D hard to call. CDR3 length: 13 amino acids. The V end lost 5 bases, the J end lost 6 bases, and 11 bases lay between the germline ends. The germline V gene has CDR1 MNHEY and CDR2 SMNVEV (reference sequence).

The rearrangement joins TRBV29-1 to TRBJ1-1; a weak D match, TRBD1 (5 bases). Per the germline V gene, CDR1 is SQVTM and CDR2 is ANQGSEA. This CDR3 is 11 amino acids long. Trimming removed 7 bases from V and 5 bases from J, with 11 bases in between. The chain's CDR3 is CSDRGGTEAFF. CDR3 DNA sequence: TGCAGCGACCGGGGGGGTACTGAAGCTTTCTTT.